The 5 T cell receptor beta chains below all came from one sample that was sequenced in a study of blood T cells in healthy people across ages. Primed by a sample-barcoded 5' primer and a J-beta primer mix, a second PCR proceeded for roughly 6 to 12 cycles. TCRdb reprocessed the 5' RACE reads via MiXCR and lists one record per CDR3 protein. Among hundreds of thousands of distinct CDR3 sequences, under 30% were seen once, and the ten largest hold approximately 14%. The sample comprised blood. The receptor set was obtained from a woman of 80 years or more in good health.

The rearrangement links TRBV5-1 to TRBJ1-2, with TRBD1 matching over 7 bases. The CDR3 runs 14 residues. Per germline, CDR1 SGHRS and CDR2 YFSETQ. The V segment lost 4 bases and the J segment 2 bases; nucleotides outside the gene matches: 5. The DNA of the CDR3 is TGCGCCAGCAGCCAAACAGGGGACAACTATGGCTACACCTTC. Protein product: CASSQTGDNYGYTF.

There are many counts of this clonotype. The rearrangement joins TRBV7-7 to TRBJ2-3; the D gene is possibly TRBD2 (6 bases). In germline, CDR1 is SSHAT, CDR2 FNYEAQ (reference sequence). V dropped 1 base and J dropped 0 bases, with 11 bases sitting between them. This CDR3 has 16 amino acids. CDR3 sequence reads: CASSLDGGRSTDTQYF. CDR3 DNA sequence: TGTGCCAGCAGCTTAGATGGGGGGAGGAGCACAGATACGCAGTATTTT.

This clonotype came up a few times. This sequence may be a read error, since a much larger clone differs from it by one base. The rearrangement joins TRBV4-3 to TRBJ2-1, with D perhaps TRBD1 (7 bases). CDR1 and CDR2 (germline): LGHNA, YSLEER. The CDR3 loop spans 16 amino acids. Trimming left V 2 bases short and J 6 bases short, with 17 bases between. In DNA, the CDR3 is TGCGCCAGCAGCCAACAAAGCAGGGGGGCCACCAATGAGCAGTTCTTC. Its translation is CASSQQSRGATNEQFF.

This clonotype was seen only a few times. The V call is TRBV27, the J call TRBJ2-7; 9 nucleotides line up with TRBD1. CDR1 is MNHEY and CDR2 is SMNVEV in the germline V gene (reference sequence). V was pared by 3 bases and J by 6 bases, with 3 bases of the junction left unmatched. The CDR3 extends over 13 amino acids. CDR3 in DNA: TGTGCCAGCAGTTTCTTGACAGGGGGCGAGCAGTACTTC. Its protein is CASSFLTGGEQYF.

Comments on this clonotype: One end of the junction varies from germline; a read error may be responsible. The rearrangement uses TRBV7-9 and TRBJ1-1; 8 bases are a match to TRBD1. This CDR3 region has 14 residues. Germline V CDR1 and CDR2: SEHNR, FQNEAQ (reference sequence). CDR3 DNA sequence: TGTGCCAGCGGACAGGGACCGGTGAACACTAAAGCTTTCTTT. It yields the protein CASGQGPVNTKAFF.